The 25 T cell receptor beta chains presented below share a single source sample, sequenced in a study of persistence of HIV-infected CD4 T cells. The immunoSEQ assay was version 4, run in survey mode. This table comes from immunoSEQ multiplex PCR, and its TCRdb copy is limited to in-frame clones, with some not included. Here the sample spans 30,000 to 45,000 clones, 80% being singletons. No cognate antigen is known for these TCRs. Lysates of CMV-infected fibroblasts at around 9.8 ug/mL stimulated these cells. Sorted nonresponding memory CD4+ T cells were CD40L-negative, CD69-negative, CD45RO-high. Sequences were derived from CD4+ T cells sorted from PBMCs after approximately 20-hour stimulation, sampled from a patient who received antiretroviral therapy. These receptors all come from an adult man with HIV who was CMV-seropositive.

V and J are TRBV3-1 (or the pseudogene TRBV3-2) and TRBJ2-7; D is ambiguous. The CDR3 is 14 amino acids. Per germline, CDR1 LGHDT and CDR2 YNNKEL (reference sequence). Between the trimmed V and J ends, which lost 4 bases and 2 bases, there was a span of 12 bases. The CDR3 loop is CASSPRRPPYEQYF. As DNA, the CDR3 is TGTGCCAGCAGCCCCCGCCGACCTCCCTACGAGCAGTACTTC.

The chain combines TRBV5-1 with TRBJ2-7; D tentatively fits TRBD1 or TRBD2 (5 bases each). This CDR3 is 15 amino acids long. Trimming took off 0 bases at V and 4 bases at J, with 14 bases between the two ends. CDR1 is SGHRS, CDR2 YFSETQ, per germline. DNA for the CDR3: TGCGCCAGCAGCTTGGCCCAAGGGACGGCTTACGAGCAGTACTTC. This codes for CASSLAQGTAYEQYF.

Points on this clone: At one boundary the junction diverges from the germline segment, which might be a read error. The chain employs TRBV14 and TRBJ2-1, with D possibly matching TRBD2 (6 bases). Germline lookup yields CDR1 SGHDN and CDR2 FVKESK. This CDR3 is 17 amino acids long. The CDR3 sequence is CASRDSPGGTSNNEQFF. In nucleotides, the CDR3 is TGTGCCAGCAGAGACTCGCCCGGCGGGACCTCCAACAATGAGCAGTTCTTC.

This sequence joins TRBV2 and TRBJ1-5, with TRBD1 as a possible D gene (5 bases). Per the germline V gene, CDR1 is SNHLY and CDR2 is FYNNEI. CDR3 size: 14 residues. V was trimmed by 10 bases and J by 2 bases, leaving 15 bases between them. The CDR3 reads CATQEGMGNQPQHF. The CDR3 DNA reads as TGTGCCACCCAGGAGGGGATGGGCAATCAGCCCCAGCATTTT.

This rearrangement joins TRBV6-2 or TRBV6-3 to TRBJ2-1; 9 bases align to TRBD2. V was pared by 3 bases and J by 2 bases, with 5 bases of the junction left unmatched. Per germline, CDR1 MNHEY and CDR2 SVGEGT. The CDR3 is made up of 16 amino acids. The CDR3 DNA reads TGTGCCAGCAGTTATTCAAGCGGGGGGACCTACAATGAGCAGTTCTTC. Translated: CASSYSSGGTYNEQFF.

The chain has TRBV19 and TRBJ2-4; a weak D match, TRBD2 (6 bases). The CDR3 has 14 amino acids. The germline gives CDR1 LNHDA, CDR2 SQIVND (reference sequence). Trimming stripped 7 bases from V and 4 bases from J, with 14 bases between. The CDR3, as DNA: TGTGCCAGTACCGAGGTGGGGGGAAAAAACATTCAGTACTTC. It is translated as CASTEVGGKNIQYF. Using reference TRBV19 and TRBJ2-4 for the parts outside the CDR3, the full variable domain is DGGITQSPKYLFRKEGQNVTLSCEQNLNHDAMYWYRQDPGQGLRLIYYSQIVNDFQKGDIAEGYSVSREKKESFPLTVTSAQKNPTAFYLCASTEVGGKNIQYFGAGTRLSVL.

This clone has a single count. The chain employs TRBV28 and TRBJ1-4; 8 bases line up with TRBD1. The CDR3 is 15 amino acids. The ends lost 4 bases at V and 5 bases at J; junction bases unmatched: 6. Germline CDR1 reads MDHEN; CDR2 reads SYDVKM. DNA of the CDR3: TGTGCCAGCAGTTCACTCGGGACAGGAAATGAAAAACTGTTTTTT. Translation gives CASSSLGTGNEKLFF.

The rearrangement joins TRBV5-1 to TRBJ1-1; D is ambiguous. V was clipped by 0 bases and J by 4 bases, with 16 bases between them. Germline CDR1 SGHRS, CDR2 YFSETQ. CDR3 size: 16 residues. Here the CDR3 reads CASSLEYGVSSTEAFF. In DNA, the CDR3 is TGCGCCAGCAGCTTGGAGTATGGGGTATCGAGCACTGAAGCTTTCTTT. Full variable domain (outside the CDR3, taken from reference TRBV5-1 and TRBJ1-1): KAGVTQTPRYLIKTRGQQVTLSCSPISGHRSVSWYQQTPGQGLQFLFEYFSETQRNKGNFPGRFSGRQFSNSRSEMNVSTLELGDSALYLCASSLEYGVSSTEAFFGQGTRLTVV.

The sample holds a few counts of this clone. J is TRBJ1-5 and V is TRBV6-2 or TRBV6-3; D not resolved. CDR3 size: 15 residues. Germline loops: CDR1 MNHEY, CDR2 SVGEGT. The ends were cut back, 4 bases at V and 3 bases at J, with 13 bases in the middle. The CDR3 loop is CASSLLAASNQPQHF. The CDR3 nucleotides are TGTGCCAGCAGTTTGTTGGCAGCTTCCAATCAGCCCCAGCATTTT.

J is TRBJ1-4 and V is TRBV2; TRBD1 matches at 7 bases. From germline, CDR1 is SNHLY and CDR2 FYNNEI. This CDR3 spans 17 amino acids. The V segment lost 2 bases and the J segment 8 bases; nucleotides outside the gene matches: 14. Here the CDR3 reads CASSEPHTTGRGEKLFF. In DNA, the CDR3 is TGTGCCAGCAGTGAACCCCACACGACAGGGCGAGGGGAAAAACTGTTTTTT.

This chain connects TRBV29-1 to TRBJ1-2; D gene uncertain. This CDR3 has 14 amino acids. Between the trimmed V and J ends, which lost 3 bases and 6 bases, there was a span of 17 bases. CDR1 SQVTM and CDR2 ANQGSEA come from the germline V gene. This CDR3 reads CSVDGDTLRNGYTF. CDR3 bases: TGCAGCGTTGATGGAGATACCTTAAGGAATGGCTACACCTTC.

This clone was seen only once. J is TRBJ1-4 and V is TRBV10-2, with 10 bases identical to TRBD1. This CDR3 spans 15 amino acids. The V gene's germline CDR1 is WSHSY and CDR2 SAAADI. The V segment lost 3 bases and the J segment 6 bases; nucleotides outside the gene matches: 4. The DNA for the CDR3 is TGCGCCAGCAGTGACATGACAGGGGGCCATGAAAAACTGTTTTTT. Its protein product is CASSDMTGGHEKLFF.

The chain couples TRBV6-5 to TRBJ1-1; D is possibly TRBD1 (5 bases). CDR3 length: 13 residues. Trimming left V 6 bases short and J 0 bases short, with 8 bases between. CDR1 and CDR2 (germline): MNHEY, SVGAGI. The CDR3 DNA sequence: TGTGCCAGCAGCATGACAGTGAACACTGAAGCTTTCTTT. Translating it yields CASSMTVNTEAFF.

The chain recombines TRBV2 with TRBJ1-1; 7 positions agree with TRBD1. The CDR3 spans 14 residues. The V segment lost 2 bases and the J segment 4 bases; nucleotides outside the gene matches: 4. CDR1 is SNHLY, CDR2 FYNNEI, per germline. The CDR3 DNA is TGTGCCAGCAGTGAACAGGGGGGACGCACTGAAGCTTTCTTT. Translation: CASSEQGGRTEAFF.

This clone was recorded only once. This chain's CDR3 is CAAGGGPGNTIYF. The CDR3 DNA reads TGTGCCGCCGGTGGGGGGCCTGGAAACACCATATATTTT. This chain uses TRBV19 with TRBJ1-3; D perhaps matches TRBD1 (6 bases). CDR1 is LNHDA, CDR2 SQIVND, per germline (reference sequence). This CDR3 is built from 13 residues. The ends were cut back, 11 bases at V and 2 bases at J, with 13 bases in the middle.

The rearrangement uses TRBV2 and TRBJ1-4; a possible D gene is TRBD1 (5 bases). Trimming removed 4 bases from V and 0 bases from J, with 12 bases in between. Per the germline V gene, CDR1 is SNHLY and CDR2 is FYNNEI. CDR3 length: 16 residues. The CDR3 nucleotides are TGTGCCAGCAGTGCACCCGACAGCGCAACTAATGAAAAACTGTTTTTT. It codes for CASSAPDSATNEKLFF.

CDR3 bases: TGTGCCAGCAGCTTAAGGTTAGGGGAATACGAGCAGTACTTC. Its protein is CASSLRLGEYEQYF. This chain uses TRBV7-8 with TRBJ2-7; TRBD1 is a possible D gene (5 bases). Germline lookup yields CDR1 SGHVS and CDR2 FQNEAQ. V was cut by 2 bases and J by 4 bases, with 12 bases left in between. The CDR3 consists of 14 residues.

This chain links TRBV2 with TRBJ1-6; D might be TRBD1 (6 bases). CDR1 and CDR2 from the germline V gene are SNHLY and FYNNEI. The CDR3 length is 15 residues. Trimming left V 7 bases short and J 0 bases short, with 10 bases between. CDR3 loop: CASTKDSSYNSPLHF. CDR3 coding DNA: TGTGCCAGCACTAAGGACAGCTCCTATAATTCACCCCTCCACTTT.

The chain couples TRBV9 to TRBJ2-3; TRBD2 matches at 14 bases. Per the germline V gene, CDR1 is SGDLS and CDR2 is YYNGEE. V dropped 4 bases and J dropped 6; count of bases not matched to a gene: 7. This CDR3 is 16 amino acids long. The CDR3 DNA is TGTGCCAGCAGCACCAGGACTAGCGGGGGGATGGATACGCAGTATTTT. Protein product: CASSTRTSGGMDTQYF.

The chain is built from TRBV28 and TRBJ1-5; 10 bases align to TRBD1. The CDR3 has 16 residues. The J segment lost 2 bases and the V segment lost 6 bases, leaving 7 bases of the junction unmatched. CDR1 MDHEN and CDR2 SYDVKM come from the germline V gene. CDR3 protein: CASRRQGAVGNQPQHF. The CDR3 nucleotides are TGTGCCAGCAGACGACAGGGGGCTGTGGGCAATCAGCCCCAGCATTTT.

This clone was detected once. V gene TRBV3-1 (or the pseudogene TRBV3-2) combines with J gene TRBJ2-2, with D perhaps matching TRBD1 (7 bases). V lost 0 bases and J 5 bases, leaving 16 bases between the germline ends. Germline V gene sequence: CDR1 LGHDT, CDR2 YNNKEL (reference sequence). CDR3 length: 17 residues. CDR3 nucleotides: TGTGCCAGCAGCCAAGATCGTTCAGGGGGGCTGACCGGGGAGCTGTTTTTT. Amino acids: CASSQDRSGGLTGELFF.

V usage is TRBV28 and J usage is TRBJ1-2, with D unclear. In germline, CDR1 is MDHEN, CDR2 SYDVKM. Trimming stripped 7 bases from V and 5 bases from J, with 20 bases between. This CDR3 region has 15 residues. CDR3 region: CASTLSTPSRYGYTF. The CDR3, as DNA: TGTGCCAGCACCCTATCGACCCCTTCTAGGTATGGCTACACCTTC.

This clone showed up just a few times. The chain couples TRBV10-3 to TRBJ1-6, with D unresolved. Germline-derived CDR1 and CDR2 are ENHRY and SYGVKD. The ends were cut back, 5 bases at V and 6 bases at J, with 11 bases in the middle. The CDR3 contains 14 residues. The CDR3 sequence: CAISRDGSNSPLHF. CDR3 nucleotide sequence: TGTGCCATCAGTCGAGACGGGAGTAATTCACCCCTCCACTTT.

The V gene is TRBV19, the J gene TRBJ1-1; maybe TRBD1 (6 bases). Germline V gene data show CDR1 as LNHDA and CDR2 as SQIVND (reference sequence). V was trimmed by 5 bases and J by 1 base, leaving 11 bases between them. The CDR3 runs to 14 residues. The CDR3 here is CASSVGRGNTEAFF. CDR3 nucleotide sequence: TGTGCCAGTAGTGTAGGCAGGGGGAACACTGAAGCTTTCTTT.

This chain connects TRBV14 to TRBJ1-1; the D is unclear. Per germline, CDR1 SGHDN and CDR2 FVKESK. The V and J ends lost 2 bases and 7 bases respectively, with 8 bases between them. This CDR3 comprises 12 residues. The CDR3 nucleotides read TGTGCCAGCAGCCAAAACCGGGGTGAAGCTTTCTTT. Residues: CASSQNRGEAFF. The full variable domain, completed using reference TRBV14 and TRBJ1-1, is EAGVTQFPSHSVIEKGQTVTLRCDPISGHDNLYWYRRVMGKEIKFLLHFVKESKQDESGMPNNRFLAERTGGTYSTLKVQPAELEDSGVYFCASSQNRGEAFFGQGTRLTVV.